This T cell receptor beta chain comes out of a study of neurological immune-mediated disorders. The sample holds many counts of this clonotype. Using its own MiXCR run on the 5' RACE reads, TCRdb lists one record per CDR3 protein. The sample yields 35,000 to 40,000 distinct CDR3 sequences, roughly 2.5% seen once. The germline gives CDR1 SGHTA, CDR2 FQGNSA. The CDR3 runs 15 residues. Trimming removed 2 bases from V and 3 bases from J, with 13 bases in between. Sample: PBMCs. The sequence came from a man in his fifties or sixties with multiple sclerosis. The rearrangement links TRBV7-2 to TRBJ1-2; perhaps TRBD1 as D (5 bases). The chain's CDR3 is CASSLLGRVDYGYTF. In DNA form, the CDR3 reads TGTGCCAGCAGCTTATTGGGCAGGGTCGACTATGGCTACACCTTC. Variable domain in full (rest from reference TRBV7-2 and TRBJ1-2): GAGVSQSPSNKVTEKGKDVELRCDPISGHTALYWYRQSLGQGLEFLIYFQGNSAPDKSGLPSDRFSAERTGGSVSTLTIQRTQQEDSAVYLCASSLLGRVDYGYTFGSGTRLTVV.